These T cell receptor beta chains were read from a single sample in a study of T cell changes during pregnancy in multiple sclerosis. Libraries were prepared by immunoSEQ multiplex PCR; TCRdb keeps only in-frame clonotypes and omits some of them. The table shows more than 35,000 clones, with about 90% occurring only once. This specimen consisted of CD4+ T cells from peripheral blood mononuclear cells, obtained before pregnancy. These receptors were obtained from a female donor with multiple sclerosis, enrolled in a pregnancy study. Both conserved end residues are part of each CDR3. The order of the fields is CDR3 protein, CDR3 DNA, clone size, J gene, V gene, D gene. A D gene is named only where the DNA matches it firmly. Where a row states a size, it is once, few, many or the class of an expanded clone; other rows omit it.

CDR3 protein: CASSSYDRGTEAFF; CDR3 DNA: TGTGCCAGCAGCTCCTACGACAGGGGGACTGAAGCTTTCTTT; clone size: NA; J gene: TRBJ1-1; V gene: TRBV7-9; D gene: TRBD1
CDR3 protein: CASSVTSELGTDTQYF; CDR3 DNA: TGTGCCAGCAGCGTAACTAGCGAGTTGGGCACAGATACGCAGTATTTT; clone size: NA; J gene: TRBJ2-3; V gene: TRBV9; D gene: TRBD2
CDR3 protein: CASSRGGAINEQFF; CDR3 DNA: TGTGCCAGTAGTCGGGGGGGGGCCATCAATGAGCAGTTCTTC; clone size: NA; J gene: TRBJ2-1; V gene: TRBV19; D gene: TRBD2
CDR3 protein: CASSTPAGIQETQYF; CDR3 DNA: TGTGCCAGCAGCACCCCAGCGGGGATCCAAGAGACCCAGTACTTC; clone size: NA; J gene: TRBJ2-5; V gene: TRBV5-4; D gene: TRBD2
CDR3 protein: CAWSVQGNQPQHF; CDR3 DNA: TGTGCCTGGAGTGTACAGGGAAACCAGCCCCAGCATTTT; clone size: NA; J gene: TRBJ1-5; V gene: TRBV30; D gene: NA
CDR3 protein: CASSPGQFGAFF; CDR3 DNA: TGTGCCAGTAGTCCTGGACAGTTCGGAGCTTTCTTT; clone size: NA; J gene: TRBJ1-1; V gene: TRBV19; D gene: NA
CDR3 protein: CASSRMTQRGQETQYF; CDR3 DNA: TGTGCCAGCAGCCGGATGACCCAGCGGGGGCAAGAGACCCAGTACTTC; clone size: few; J gene: TRBJ2-5; V gene: TRBV9; D gene: TRBD2
CDR3 protein: CASRERRDQPQHF; CDR3 DNA: TGTGCCAGCAGAGAACGGCGGGATCAGCCCCAGCATTTT; clone size: NA; J gene: TRBJ1-5; V gene: TRBV6-6; D gene: NA
CDR3 protein: CASRGLAENYEQYF; CDR3 DNA: TGCGCCAGCCGCGGGCTAGCGGAAAACTACGAGCAGTACTTC; clone size: NA; J gene: TRBJ2-7; V gene: TRBV10-2; D gene: TRBD2
CDR3 protein: CASSANRETGYTF; CDR3 DNA: TGTGCCAGCAGTGCAAACAGGGAAACCGGCTACACCTTC; clone size: NA; J gene: TRBJ1-2; V gene: TRBV27; D gene: NA
CDR3 protein: CASGGAYETQYF; CDR3 DNA: TGTGCCAGCGGGGGGGCGTACGAGACCCAGTACTTC; clone size: NA; J gene: TRBJ2-5; V gene: TRBV5-8; D gene: NA
CDR3 protein: CASSYSRTRTTEKLFF; CDR3 DNA: TGTGCCAGCAGTTACTCCAGGACAAGAACGACTGAAAAACTGTTTTTT; clone size: NA; J gene: TRBJ1-4; V gene: TRBV6-5; D gene: NA
CDR3 protein: CASSQDGRAKQFF; CDR3 DNA: TGTGCCAGCAGCCAAGACGGGAGGGCAAAGCAGTTCTTC; clone size: NA; J gene: TRBJ2-1; V gene: TRBV4-2; D gene: TRBD2
CDR3 protein: CASSLPVTSTNTGELFF; CDR3 DNA: TGTGCCAGCAGCTTACCTGTGACTAGCACGAACACCGGGGAGCTGTTTTTT; clone size: NA; J gene: TRBJ2-2; V gene: TRBV7-2; D gene: TRBD2
CDR3 protein: CASSFATSGVTETQYF; CDR3 DNA: TGTGCCAGCAGTTTCGCGACTAGCGGGGTGACAGAGACCCAGTACTTC; clone size: NA; J gene: TRBJ2-5; V gene: TRBV28; D gene: TRBD2
CDR3 protein: CASSLLLAGGRGDTQYF; CDR3 DNA: TGTGCCAGCAGTCTACTCCTAGCGGGGGGCCGAGGAGATACGCAGTATTTT; clone size: NA; J gene: TRBJ2-3; V gene: TRBV28; D gene: TRBD2
CDR3 protein: CASSLGQGADTEAFF; CDR3 DNA: TGTGCCAGCAGCTTAGGACAGGGGGCGGACACTGAAGCTTTCTTT; clone size: NA; J gene: TRBJ1-1; V gene: TRBV7-9; D gene: TRBD1
CDR3 protein: CASSVQGNTEAFF; CDR3 DNA: TGTGCCAGCTCAGTACAGGGGAACACTGAAGCTTTCTTT; clone size: NA; J gene: TRBJ1-1; V gene: TRBV18; D gene: NA